The 13 T cell receptor beta chains in this list originate from one sample, sequenced in a study of cytomegalovirus exposure and HLA in healthy donors. Vbeta (60) and Jbeta (13) primers were used in the PCR. TCRdb keeps only in-frame clones here, not all; method: immunoSEQ multiplex PCR. The table records over 150,000 clones, 68% of them present only once. Sequencing was done on a sample of PBMCs. The receptors originated from a young woman in good health and CMV-seropositive.

The V call is TRBV6-5, the J call TRBJ1-2; TRBD1 might be the D (5 bases). V was trimmed by 0 bases and J by 4 bases, leaving 9 bases between them. The germline V gene has CDR1 MNHEY and CDR2 SVGAGI. CDR3 length: 14 residues. The CDR3 protein is CASSYSEGVYGYTF. The CDR3 nucleotides read TGTGCCAGCAGTTACTCGGAAGGGGTCTATGGCTACACCTTC.

The chain links TRBV27 to TRBJ1-6; unclear D gene. V was cut by 4 bases and J by 3 bases, with 13 bases left in between. CDR3 length: 16 amino acids. The V gene's germline CDR1 is MNHEY and CDR2 SMNVEV (reference sequence). Here the CDR3 reads CASSSANSIYNSPLHF. DNA for the CDR3: TGTGCCAGCAGTTCGGCGAACAGCATCTATAATTCACCCCTCCACTTT.

The chain combines TRBV11-2 with TRBJ2-2, with 7 bases fitting TRBD1. CDR1 and CDR2 (germline): SGHAT, FQNNGV. The CDR3 covers 16 residues. The J segment lost 6 bases and the V segment lost 1 base, leaving 8 bases of the junction unmatched. CDR3: CASSLVRGTEAGELFF. The CDR3 region has the DNA TGTGCCAGCAGCTTAGTAAGGGGGACAGAGGCCGGGGAGCTGTTTTTT.

This clone was detected only a few times. The genes are TRBV25-1 and TRBJ2-7; 9 nucleotides match TRBD1. Trimming took 6 bases from V and 6 from J; bases not matched to a gene: 9. This CDR3 is 14 amino acids long. Germline CDR1 MGHDK, CDR2 SYGVNS. The CDR3 reads CASSTGTGWSEQYF. CDR3 DNA sequence: TGTGCCAGCAGCACCGGGACAGGGTGGTCCGAGCAGTACTTC.

This clone was found a few times. The rearrangement uses TRBV7-2 and TRBJ2-5; 9 positions match TRBD2. Germline-derived CDR1 and CDR2 are SGHTA and FQGNSA. The CDR3 is 14 residues long. The V gene end was trimmed by 5 bases and the J gene end by 4 bases; junction bases not matched to a gene: 5. The CDR3 spells CASSVGTSRETQYF. Written as DNA, the CDR3 is TGTGCCAGCAGCGTCGGGACTAGCCGAGAGACCCAGTACTTC.

This clone was counted a single time. V is TRBV4-1 and J is TRBJ1-5; TRBD1 agrees at 8 bases. CDR1 MGHRA and CDR2 YSYEKL come from the germline V gene. This CDR3 contains 20 residues. With 5 bases clipped from V and 0 bases from J, the junction kept 18 bases outside the gene matches. CDR3 bases: TGCGCCAGCAGCGTTGGGATATTGGGCAGGGGGCAACGTAGCAATCAGCCCCAGCATTTT. Its translation: CASSVGILGRGQRSNQPQHF.

As DNA, the CDR3 is TGTGCCAGCAACAGACAGGGGGCGCGCAGTGAAGCTTTCTTT. Its translation is CASNRQGARSEAFF. The chain links TRBV6-5 to TRBJ1-1, with 10 bases that match TRBD1. Germline V CDR1 and CDR2: MNHEY, SVGAGI. This CDR3 region has 14 residues. J gave up 7 bases and V 7 bases, and 9 bases lay outside the gene matches.

The genes are TRBV4-1 and TRBJ1-5; tentative D call: TRBD1 (6 bases). Trimming pared 2 bases from V and 1 base from J, leaving 12 bases between. The CDR3 is 16 amino acids. In germline, CDR1 is MGHRA, CDR2 YSYEKL. The CDR3 DNA follows: TGCGCCAGCAGCCAAACGACAGGACGAAGCAATCAGCCCCAGCATTTT. Residues: CASSQTTGRSNQPQHF.

The genes are TRBV6-5 and TRBJ2-7; D is possibly TRBD2 (6 bases). Germline-derived CDR1 and CDR2 are MNHEY and SVGAGI. V lost 2 bases to trimming and J lost 2 bases, with 7 bases between them. The CDR3 has 13 residues. The CDR3 sequence is CASSYAGTYEQYF. Written as DNA, the CDR3 is TGTGCCAGCAGTTACGCGGGGACCTACGAGCAGTACTTC.

The chain employs TRBV6-5 and TRBJ2-7; TRBD1 matches 7 bases. The V gene's germline CDR1 is MNHEY and CDR2 SVGAGI. This CDR3 contains 14 residues. The trim removed 6 bases at V and 0 bases at J, leaving 5 bases unmatched. The CDR3 is CASRRRDSSYEQYF. CDR3 nucleotide sequence: TGTGCCAGCAGGCGAAGGGACAGCTCCTACGAGCAGTACTTC.

The chain joins TRBV5-4 to TRBJ2-7; D remains ambiguous. CDR1 is SGHNT and CDR2 is YYREEE in the germline V gene (reference sequence). Trimming cost V 0 bases and J 1 base, with 11 bases left between them. The CDR3 is 15 amino acids. CDR3 protein: CASSLGTLLSYEQYF. CDR3 coding DNA: TGTGCCAGCAGCTTGGGTACCCTACTTTCCTACGAGCAGTACTTC.

The table lists this clone with a few counts. The rearrangement uses TRBV27 and TRBJ1-1; 10 positions agree with TRBD1. This CDR3 contains 15 residues. With 1 base clipped from V and 5 bases from J, the junction kept 4 bases outside the gene matches. Germline V CDR1 and CDR2: MNHEY, SMNVEV (reference sequence). CDR3 amino acids: CASSLWTGGGTEAFF. In nucleotides, the CDR3 is TGTGCCAGCAGTTTATGGACAGGGGGGGGTACTGAAGCTTTCTTT.

This clone was found a few times. The V and J genes are TRBV6-6 and TRBJ2-5; D call uncertain. From germline, CDR1 is MNHNY and CDR2 SVGAGI (reference sequence). There are 13 residues in the CDR3. The V gene lost 7 bases and the J gene lost 5 bases, with 14 bases spanning the gap. The DNA for the CDR3 is TGTGCCAGCACTCCGGTCTCCTGGGAGACCCAGTACTTC. It codes for CASTPVSWETQYF.